This entry describes one T cell receptor (beta chain). The data originate from a study of blood T cell repertoires in COVID-19. About the research overall: Samples of COVID-19 (acute and convalescent) were obtained from the United States, Italy and Spain. The cDNA or gDNA used as material had been derived from T cells, B-cell-depleted T cells, or PBMCs.

The germline CDR1 and CDR2 sequences are LNHDA and SQIVND (reference sequence). CDR3 length: 12 amino acids. The J segment lost 5 bases and the V segment lost 5 bases, leaving 2 bases of the junction unmatched. Methods used by the authors: By means of reference gene primer amplification, nucleated cell counts were estimated. Measured with immunoSEQ multiplex PCR; TCRdb has only the in-frame clones, and not every one. V and J calls and clone size are those listed in that table; D and trimming were worked out from the DNA. Altogether 150,000 to 180,000 clones are present, roughly four fifths being singletons, with the ten largest covering 3.7%.

The V and J genes are TRBV19 and TRBJ1-2; 7 bases agree with TRBD1. This receptor was identified in a woman aged 80 or over with acute or convalescent COVID-19. Sequenced material: peripheral blood. Here the CDR3 DNA reads TGTGCCAGTAGTCCGACAGGGTATGGCTACACCTTC. This translates into CASSPTGYGYTF.